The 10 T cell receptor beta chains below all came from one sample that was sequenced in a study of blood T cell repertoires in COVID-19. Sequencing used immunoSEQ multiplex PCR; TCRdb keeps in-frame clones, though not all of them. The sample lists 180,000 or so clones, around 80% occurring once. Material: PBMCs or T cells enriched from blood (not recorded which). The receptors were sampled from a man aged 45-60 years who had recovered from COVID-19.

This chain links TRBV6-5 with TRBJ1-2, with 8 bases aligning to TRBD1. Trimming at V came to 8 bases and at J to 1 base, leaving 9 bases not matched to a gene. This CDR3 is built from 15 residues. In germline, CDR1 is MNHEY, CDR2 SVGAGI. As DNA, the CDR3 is TGTGCCAGCGAAGACAGGGGAGAGGGTAACTATGGCTACACCTTC. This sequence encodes CASEDRGEGNYGYTF.

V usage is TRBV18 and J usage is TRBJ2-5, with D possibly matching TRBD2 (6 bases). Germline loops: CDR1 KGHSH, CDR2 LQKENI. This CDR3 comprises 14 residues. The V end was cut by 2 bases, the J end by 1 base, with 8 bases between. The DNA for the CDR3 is TGTGCCAGCTCACCATCACTAGCCCAAGAGACCCAGTACTTC. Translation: CASSPSLAQETQYF.

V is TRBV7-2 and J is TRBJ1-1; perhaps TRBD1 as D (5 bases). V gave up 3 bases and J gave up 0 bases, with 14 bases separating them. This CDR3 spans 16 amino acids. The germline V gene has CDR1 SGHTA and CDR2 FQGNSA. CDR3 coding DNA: TGTGCCAGCAGCTTTGGGATAGGGGTATTGAACACTGAAGCTTTCTTT. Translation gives CASSFGIGVLNTEAFF.

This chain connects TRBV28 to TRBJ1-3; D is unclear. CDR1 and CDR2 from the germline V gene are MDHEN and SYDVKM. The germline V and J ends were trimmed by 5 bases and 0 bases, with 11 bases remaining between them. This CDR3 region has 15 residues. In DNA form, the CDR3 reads TGTGCCAGCAGTCCGATCTACAGCTCTGGAAACACCATATATTTT. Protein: CASSPIYSSGNTIYF. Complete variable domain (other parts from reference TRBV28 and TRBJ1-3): DVKVTQSSRYLVKRTGEKVFLECVQDMDHENMFWYRQDPGLGLRLIYFSYDVKMKEKGDIPEGYSVSREKKERFSLILESASTNQTSMYLCASSPIYSSGNTIYFGEGSWLTVV.

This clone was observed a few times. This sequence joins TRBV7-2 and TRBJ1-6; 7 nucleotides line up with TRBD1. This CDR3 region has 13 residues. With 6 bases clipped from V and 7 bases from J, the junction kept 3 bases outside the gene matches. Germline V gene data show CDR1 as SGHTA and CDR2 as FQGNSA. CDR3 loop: CASRGQFNSPLHF. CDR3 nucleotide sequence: TGTGCCAGCAGGGGACAGTTCAATTCACCCCTCCACTTT. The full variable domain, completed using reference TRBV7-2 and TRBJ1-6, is GAGVSQSPSNKVTEKGKDVELRCDPISGHTALYWYRQSLGQGLEFLIYFQGNSAPDKSGLPSDRFSAERTGGSVSTLTIQRTQQEDSAVYLCASRGQFNSPLHFGNGTRLTVT.

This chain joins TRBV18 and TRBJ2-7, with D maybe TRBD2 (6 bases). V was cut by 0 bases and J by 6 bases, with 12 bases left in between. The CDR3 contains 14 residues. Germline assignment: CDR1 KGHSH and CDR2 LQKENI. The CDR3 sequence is CASSPPSGAGEQYF. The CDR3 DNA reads TGTGCCAGCTCACCACCGTCGGGAGCTGGCGAGCAGTACTTC.

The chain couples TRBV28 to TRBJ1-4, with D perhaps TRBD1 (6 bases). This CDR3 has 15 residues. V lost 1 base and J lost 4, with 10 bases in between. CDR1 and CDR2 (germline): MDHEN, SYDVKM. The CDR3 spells CASSLSGQHNEKLFF. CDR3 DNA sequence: TGTGCCAGCAGTTTATCCGGACAGCATAATGAAAAACTGTTTTTT.

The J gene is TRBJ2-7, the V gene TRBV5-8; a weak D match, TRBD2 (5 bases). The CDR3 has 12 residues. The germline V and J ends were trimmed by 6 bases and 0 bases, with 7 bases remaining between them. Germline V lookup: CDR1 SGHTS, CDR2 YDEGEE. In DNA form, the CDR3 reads TGTGCCAGCACCGGACTCTCCTACGAGCAGTACTTC. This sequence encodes CASTGLSYEQYF. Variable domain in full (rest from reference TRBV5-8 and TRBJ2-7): EAGVTQSPTHLIKTRGQQATLRCSPISGHTSVYWYQQALGLGLQFLLWYDEGEERNRGNFPPRFSGRQFPNYSSELNVNALELEDSALYLCASTGLSYEQYFGPGTRLTVT.

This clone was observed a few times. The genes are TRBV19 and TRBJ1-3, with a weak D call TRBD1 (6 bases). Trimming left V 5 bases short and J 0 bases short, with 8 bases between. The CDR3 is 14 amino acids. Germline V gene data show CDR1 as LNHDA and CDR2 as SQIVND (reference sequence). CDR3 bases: TGTGCCAGTAGTCCAGGGGTCTCTGGAAACACCATATATTTT. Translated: CASSPGVSGNTIYF.

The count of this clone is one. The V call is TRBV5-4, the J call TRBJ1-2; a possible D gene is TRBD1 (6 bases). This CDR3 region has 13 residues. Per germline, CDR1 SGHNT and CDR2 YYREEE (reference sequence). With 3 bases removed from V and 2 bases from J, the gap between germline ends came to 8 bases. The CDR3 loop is CASSSTGNYGYTF. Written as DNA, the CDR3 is TGTGCCAGCAGCTCAACAGGGAACTATGGCTACACCTTC.